A selection of T cell receptor beta chains follows, all from one sample in a study of PD-1 blockade in classical Hodgkin lymphoma. The method was immunoSEQ multiplex PCR; TCRdb's version includes in-frame clones alone and lacks a portion of them. The top ten hold 12% of the sample, which has under 100,000 clones, roughly 83% seen once. Here the sequenced sample was peripheral blood mononuclear cells (PBMCs), taken at baseline. Source of these receptors: a human donor with classical Hodgkin lymphoma. The conserved cysteine and the conserved F or W are not part of the CDR3 here.

TRBJ1-1 TRBV14 ASSPPGQMKAF
TRBJ1-1 TRBV5-6 ASSLVGTGATEAF
TRBJ2-6 TRBV5-8 ASGQGYGANVLT
TRBJ2-5 TRBV11-3 ASSLVRREPNQETQY
TRBJ2-3 TRBV11-3 ASSYGLAGKDTQY
TRBJ1-1 TRBV6-1 ASSAQGYTGVAF
TRBJ2-1 TRBV27 ASSSDPEIGSEQF
TRBJ2-2 TRBV7-6 ASSLARDGPGELF
TRBJ2-3 TRBV11-2 ASSSVGESTDTQY
TRBJ1-5 TRBV15 ATSRERAGNSNQPQH